This entry is about one TCR beta chain. This sample stems from a study of cytomegalovirus exposure and HLA in healthy donors. CDR3 length: 12 amino acids. Germline CDR1 reads SEHNR; CDR2 reads FQNEAQ (reference sequence). Trimming stripped 2 bases from V and 8 bases from J, with 7 bases between. The PCR used 60 Vbeta and 13 Jbeta primers. Data came from immunoSEQ multiplex PCR; TCRdb stores just in-frame clones and leaves some out. The table includes 140,000 to 150,000 clones, approximately 82% detected once. Samples came from healthy bone marrow donors. The chain is built from TRBV7-9 and TRBJ2-1; weak D call: TRBD2 (5 bases). Material: PBMCs. This TCR derives from a woman aged 60-75 years in good health and CMV-seropositive. The CDR3 bases are TGTGCCAGCAGCTTACCTAGCTATGAGCAGTTCTTC. Translating gives CASSLPSYEQFF.